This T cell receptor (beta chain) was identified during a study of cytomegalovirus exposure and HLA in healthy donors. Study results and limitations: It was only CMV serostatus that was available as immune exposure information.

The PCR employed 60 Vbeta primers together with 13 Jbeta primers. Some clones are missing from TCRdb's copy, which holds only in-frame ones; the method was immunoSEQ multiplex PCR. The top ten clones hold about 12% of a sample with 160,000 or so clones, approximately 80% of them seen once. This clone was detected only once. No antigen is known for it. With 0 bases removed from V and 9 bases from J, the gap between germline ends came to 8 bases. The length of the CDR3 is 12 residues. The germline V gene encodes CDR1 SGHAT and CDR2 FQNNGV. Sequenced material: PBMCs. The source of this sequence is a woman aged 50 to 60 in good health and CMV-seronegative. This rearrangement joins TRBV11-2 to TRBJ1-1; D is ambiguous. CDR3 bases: TGTGCCAGCAGCTTAGACGCGCATAAAGCTTTCTTT. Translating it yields CASSLDAHKAFF.